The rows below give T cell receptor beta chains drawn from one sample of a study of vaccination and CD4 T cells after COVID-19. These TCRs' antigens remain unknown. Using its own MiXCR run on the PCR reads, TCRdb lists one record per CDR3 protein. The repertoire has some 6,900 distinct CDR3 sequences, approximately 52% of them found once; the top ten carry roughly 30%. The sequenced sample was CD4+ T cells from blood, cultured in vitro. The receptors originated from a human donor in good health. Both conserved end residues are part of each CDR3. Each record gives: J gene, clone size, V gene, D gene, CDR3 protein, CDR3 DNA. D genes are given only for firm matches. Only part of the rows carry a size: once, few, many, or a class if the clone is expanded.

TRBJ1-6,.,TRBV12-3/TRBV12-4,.,CASSLGERNSPLHF,TGTGCCAGCAGTTTAGGGGAGCGTAATTCACCCCTCCACTTT
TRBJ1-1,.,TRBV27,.,CASRYRERRSEAFF,TGTGCCAGCAGGTACAGGGAAAGACGGTCTGAAGCTTTCTTT
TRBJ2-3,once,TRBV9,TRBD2,CASTVNPTSGGEEDTQYF,TGTGCCAGCACCGTAAACCCGACTAGCGGGGGCGAAGAAGATACGCAGTATTTT
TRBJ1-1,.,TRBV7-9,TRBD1,CASSQTGGTEAFF,TGTGCCAGCAGTCAAACAGGGGGGACTGAAGCTTTCTTT
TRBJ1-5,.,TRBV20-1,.,CSARVTSGGNQPQHF,TGCAGTGCTAGAGTAACCAGCGGGGGCAATCAGCCCCAGCATTTT
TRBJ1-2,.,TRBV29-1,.,CSVRGTAVGYTF,TGCAGCGTTCGTGGGACCGCGGTGGGCTACACCTTC
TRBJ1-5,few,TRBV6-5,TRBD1,CASSSDRDNQPQHF,TGTGCCAGCAGTTCGGACAGGGACAATCAGCCCCAGCATTTT
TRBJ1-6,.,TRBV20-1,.,CSARESRGKDSPLHF,TGCAGTGCTAGAGAGAGTCGGGGCAAAGATTCACCCCTCCACTTT
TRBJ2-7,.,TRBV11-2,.,CASSLYVGISYEQYF,TGTGCCAGCAGCTTATACGTCGGAATCTCCTACGAGCAGTACTTC
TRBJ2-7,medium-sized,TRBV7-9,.,CASKGSLSYEQYF,TGTGCCAGCAAAGGCAGTCTTTCCTACGAGCAGTACTTC
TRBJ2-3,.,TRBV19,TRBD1,CASSIVEGGRDTQYF,TGTGCCAGTAGTATAGTGGAAGGGGGCCGGGATACGCAGTATTTT
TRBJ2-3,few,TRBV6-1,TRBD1,CASTSDRGLGGTDTQYF,TGTGCCAGCACCTCCGACAGGGGGCTTGGAGGCACAGATACGCAGTATTTT
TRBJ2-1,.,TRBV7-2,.,CASSLSGAGYNEQFF,TGTGCCAGCAGCTTATCGGGGGCCGGCTACAATGAGCAGTTCTTC
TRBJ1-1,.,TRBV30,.,CAWTRNPGNTEAFF,TGTGCCTGGACCCGAAATCCAGGAAACACTGAAGCTTTCTTT
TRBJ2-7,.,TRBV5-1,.,CASSLFGDEQYF,TGCGCCAGCAGCTTGTTCGGGGACGAGCAGTACTTC
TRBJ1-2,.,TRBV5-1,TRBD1,CASSERGQGNGYTF,TGCGCCAGCAGCGAGCGGGGACAGGGAAATGGCTACACCTTC
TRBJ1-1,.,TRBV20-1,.,CSAARDGYPGSFF,TGCAGTGCTGCTAGGGACGGTTACCCTGGGTCTTTCTTT
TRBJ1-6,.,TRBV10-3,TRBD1,CAISELGQDGSPLHF,TGTGCCATCAGTGAGTTGGGACAGGACGGTTCACCCCTCCACTTT
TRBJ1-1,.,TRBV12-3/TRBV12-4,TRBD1,CASSPGQGTEAFF,TGTGCCAGCAGTCCCGGACAGGGCACTGAAGCTTTCTTT
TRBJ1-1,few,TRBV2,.,CASLRQVDTEAFF,TGTGCCAGCCTCCGACAGGTCGACACTGAAGCTTTCTTT
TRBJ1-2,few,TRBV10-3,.,CAIRDVGSNGYTF,TGTGCCATCAGGGACGTGGGGTCCAATGGCTACACCTTC
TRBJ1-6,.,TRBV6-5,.,CASSYRGSPLHF,TGTGCCAGCAGTTACAGGGGTTCACCCCTCCACTTT
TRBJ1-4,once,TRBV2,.,CASGRDEKLFF,TGTGCCAGCGGGAGGGATGAAAAACTGTTTTTT
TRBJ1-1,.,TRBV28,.,CASLGVMNTEAFF,TGTGCCAGCCTAGGGGTCATGAACACTGAAGCTTTCTTT
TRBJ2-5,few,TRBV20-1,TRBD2,CSAGGLALVYETQYF,TGCAGTGCTGGGGGACTAGCGCTGGTTTACGAGACCCAGTACTTC